Below are 22 T cell receptor beta chains sequenced from a single sample in a study of shared clonotypes between healthy human individuals. The method was immunoSEQ multiplex PCR; TCRdb's version includes in-frame clones alone and lacks a portion of them. The sample has about 500,000 clones; around 77% are singletons. The sample comprised PBMCs. The receptors were gathered from a middle-aged woman in good health. Some clones in this sample may be carry-over from other donors' samples.

The rearrangement joins TRBV2 to TRBJ2-7; TRBD1 aligns across 9 bases. CDR1 is SNHLY, CDR2 FYNNEI, per germline. This CDR3 has 15 residues. V was clipped by 6 bases and J by 0 bases; unmatched bases: 6. This CDR3 reads CASSQDRGSSYEQYF. The CDR3 DNA is TGTGCCAGCAGCCAGGACAGGGGCAGCTCCTACGAGCAGTACTTC.

CDR3 nucleotide sequence: TGCGCCAGCAGCCAAGGCGGGGGGCGTCAGGAGTACGAGCAGTACTTC. Its translation: CASSQGGGRQEYEQYF. The J gene is TRBJ2-7, the V gene TRBV4-1; 8 bases map to TRBD2. The CDR3 spans 16 residues. V lost 1 base and J lost 4; bases outside the gene matches: 9. Germline V CDR1 and CDR2: MGHRA, YSYEKL.

This clone was detected once. The genes are TRBV7-2 and TRBJ2-5; 7 bases align to TRBD1. The CDR3 runs to 15 residues. V was pared by 1 base and J by 4 bases, with 6 bases of the junction left unmatched. Per the germline V gene, CDR1 is SGHTA and CDR2 is FQGNSA. The CDR3, as DNA: TGTGCCAGCAGCTTAGGGGCAGGGGGTGGAGAGACCCAGTACTTC. Amino acid sequence: CASSLGAGGGETQYF.

The genes are TRBV9 and TRBJ1-5; D is unclear. Trimming left V 0 bases short and J 4 bases short, with 11 bases between. CDR3 length equals 15 residues. Germline V CDR1 and CDR2: SGDLS, YYNGEE. CDR3 nucleotide sequence: TGTGCCAGCAGCGTAGGAACGGAAGGTAATCAGCCCCAGCATTTT. Translated, it gives CASSVGTEGNQPQHF.

This clone was counted once. This chain links TRBV7-9 with TRBJ2-1, with 8 bases matching TRBD2. The CDR3 consists of 16 residues. Germline CDR1 SEHNR, CDR2 FQNEAQ (reference sequence). Losses at the gene ends were 5 bases for V and 3 bases for J; bases not matched to a gene: 9. The CDR3: CASSPLGLEGYNEQFF. DNA of the CDR3: TGTGCCAGCAGCCCCCTGGGACTAGAGGGCTACAATGAGCAGTTCTTC.

The rearrangement uses TRBV10-3 and TRBJ2-3, with TRBD2 matching over 8 bases. After removal of 4 bases from V and 3 bases from J, the junction contained 9 bases not matched to a gene. Per the germline V gene, CDR1 is ENHRY and CDR2 is SYGVKD. The CDR3 covers 16 residues. The CDR3, as DNA: TGTGCCATCAGTGGGGGTGCGGGAGGCTATACAGATACGCAGTATTTT. Translated, it gives CAISGGAGGYTDTQYF.

CDR3 loop: CAWTAQAKMDTEAFF. In DNA, the CDR3 is TGTGCCTGGACGGCCCAGGCAAAAATGGACACTGAAGCTTTCTTT. This rearrangement joins TRBV30 to TRBJ1-1; no clear D gene. The CDR3 contains 15 residues. The V gene's germline CDR1 is GTSNPN and CDR2 SVGIG (reference sequence). V lost 4 bases and J lost 3, with 18 bases in between.

In its sample, this clone was seen a few times. The chain recombines TRBV28 with TRBJ1-3; 11 bases match TRBD1. The CDR3 spans 17 residues. The trim removed 8 bases at V and 5 bases at J, leaving 14 bases unmatched. Germline loops: CDR1 MDHEN, CDR2 SYDVKM. CDR3 protein: CASGNFMDRGLRNTIYF. CDR3 nucleotides: TGTGCCAGCGGGAACTTTATGGACAGGGGGCTTAGAAACACCATATATTTT.

This rearrangement joins TRBV30 to TRBJ1-2, with D uncertain. The ends were cut back, 0 bases at V and 0 bases at J, with 8 bases in the middle. Germline values: CDR1 GTSNPN, CDR2 SVGIG (reference sequence). The CDR3 is 14 residues long. The DNA of the CDR3 is TGTGCCTGGAGTGTACTGGTCTCTAACTATGGCTACACCTTC. This codes for CAWSVLVSNYGYTF. Based on the CDR3 plus reference TRBV30 and TRBJ1-2, the full variable domain is SQTIHQWPATLVQPVGSPLSLECTVEGTSNPNLYWYRQAAGRGLQLLFYSVGIGQISSEVPQNLSASRPQDRQFILSSKKLLLSDSGFYLCAWSVLVSNYGYTFGSGTRLTVV.

A remark on this clone: This probably arose from a read error, given a far larger clone one base away. CDR3 sequence: CASSQVRGNYDEQFF. Here the CDR3 DNA reads TGCGCCAGCAGCCAAGTACGGGGGAACTACGATGAGCAGTTCTTC. The chain is built from TRBV4-3 and TRBJ2-1; D possibly corresponds to TRBD2 (6 bases). Germline values: CDR1 LGHNA, CDR2 YSLEER. The CDR3 sequence is 15 residues long.

This rearrangement joins TRBV6-4 to TRBJ2-4, with no clear D. This CDR3 is built from 15 residues. The germline V gene encodes CDR1 MRHNA and CDR2 SNTAGT. Trimming took off 4 bases at V and 1 base at J, with 11 bases between the two ends. CDR3 nucleotide sequence: TGTGCCAGCAGTGGTGAGAAGGTGGCCAAAAACATTCAGTACTTC. Translated, it gives CASSGEKVAKNIQYF.

This chain connects TRBV28 to TRBJ1-2; possibly TRBD1 for D (6 bases). CDR3 length: 17 amino acids. V dropped 4 bases and J dropped 5 bases, with 23 bases sitting between them. Germline CDR1 reads MDHEN; CDR2 reads SYDVKM. As DNA, the CDR3 is TGTGCCAGCAGTTCAATTGGGGGCGCGGGCGCCTCGTATGGCTACACCTTC. Its translation is CASSSIGGAGASYGYTF.

A word on this clone: It differs at one base from a far larger clone, so likely a read error. The rearrangement uses TRBV10-2 and TRBJ1-5; 7 bases fit TRBD1. After removal of 11 bases from V and 5 bases from J, the junction contained 12 bases not matched to a gene. Germline V gene sequence: CDR1 WSHSY, CDR2 SAAADI. The CDR3 spans 14 residues. CDR3 in DNA: TGCGCCGGCGGTTCCGGGACAGTCTATCAGCCCCAGCATTTT. As protein: CAGGSGTVYQPQHF.

This clone was recorded many times. The V and J genes are TRBV7-2 and TRBJ2-1; 9 bases are a match to TRBD2. Germline V CDR1 and CDR2: SGHTA, FQGNSA. Trimming took 1 base from V and 4 from J; bases not matched to a gene: 5. The CDR3 runs to 16 residues. CDR3 in DNA: TGTGCCAGCAGCTTAGACGCGGGAGGGCCTTACAATGAGCAGTTCTTC. Amino acid sequence: CASSLDAGGPYNEQFF.

In regard to this clone: A single base is all that separates this from a far larger clone, so a read error is likely. This same CDR3 is encoded by further DNA sequences in the sample. The chain links TRBV4-1 to TRBJ1-2; D is unresolved. Per germline, CDR1 MGHRA and CDR2 YSYEKL. This CDR3 has 14 amino acids. The CDR3 protein is CASSQVDVDYGYTF. Written as DNA, the CDR3 is TGCGCCAGCAGCCAAGTCGATGTAGATTATGGCTACACCTTT.

The gene calls are TRBV28 and TRBJ2-5; 8 bases agree with TRBD2. CDR1 MDHEN and CDR2 SYDVKM come from the germline V gene. V was clipped by 5 bases and J by 5 bases; unmatched bases: 13. The CDR3 sequence is 16 residues long. CDR3 protein: CASSAPRGRSRETQYF. CDR3 coding DNA: TGTGCCAGCAGTGCTCCACGCGGGAGGTCAAGGGAGACCCAGTACTTC.

V and J are TRBV29-1 and TRBJ2-7, with 7 bases fitting TRBD2. The V gene's germline CDR1 is SQVTM and CDR2 ANQGSEA. Losses at the gene ends were 6 bases for V and 4 bases for J; bases not matched to a gene: 6. The CDR3 consists of 12 residues. CDR3 sequence: CSVGRGDYEQYF. The CDR3 nucleotides read TGCAGCGTGGGACGGGGGGATTACGAGCAGTACTTC.

The table lists this clone with a count of one. The chain links TRBV6-1 to TRBJ1-3; D perhaps matches TRBD1 (5 bases). The V gene's germline CDR1 is MNHNS and CDR2 SASEGT. The CDR3 is made up of 14 amino acids. V gave up 4 bases and J gave up 0 bases, with 7 bases separating them. The CDR3, as DNA: TGTGCCAGCAGTGCGGGGGACTCTGGAAACACCATATATTTT. Protein: CASSAGDSGNTIYF.

In the case of this clone: The germline gene is not matched at one end of the junction; a read error may be the cause. This specimen includes other DNA sequences encoding the same CDR3. The chain joins TRBV10-2 to TRBJ2-7, with D tentatively TRBD2 (5 bases). From germline, CDR1 is WSHSY and CDR2 SAAADI. The length of the CDR3 is 12 residues. The CDR3 DNA sequence: TGCGCCACCGGGATTTACTCCTACGAACAGTACTTC. Its translation: CATGIYSYEQYF.

This clone appeared many times. This chain uses TRBV4-1 with TRBJ2-7; TRBD2 is a possible D gene (6 bases). This CDR3 has 14 residues. Trimming removed 2 bases from V and 6 bases from J, with 14 bases in between. Germline V gene lookup returns CDR1 MGHRA and CDR2 YSYEKL. CDR3 bases: TGCGCCAGCAGCCAACTTCCCGGGACTCCCGAGCAGTACTTC. It translates to CASSQLPGTPEQYF.

The chain carries TRBV28 and TRBJ2-3, with D possibly TRBD2 on 5 matching bases. This CDR3 is 12 amino acids long. Trimming cost V 8 bases and J 2 bases, with 8 bases left between them. Germline V gives CDR1 MDHEN, CDR2 SYDVKM. The CDR3 nucleotides are TGTGCCAGCGAAGCGGTCACAGATACGCAGTATTTT. Encoded protein: CASEAVTDTQYF.

The V and J genes are TRBV27 and TRBJ2-6; 9 bases line up with TRBD1. With 7 bases clipped from V and 2 bases from J, the junction kept 9 bases outside the gene matches. The CDR3 has 17 residues. Germline CDR1 is MNHEY and CDR2 is SMNVEV (reference sequence). The CDR3 is CASTQPGTGTGANVLTF. In nucleotides, the CDR3 is TGTGCCAGCACCCAACCCGGGACAGGGACTGGGGCCAACGTCCTGACTTTC.